A single sample is the source of the 5 T cell receptor beta chains below, sequenced in a study of T cell changes during pregnancy in multiple sclerosis. The table came from immunoSEQ multiplex PCR; TCRdb's copy has only in-frame clones and leaves some out. The repertoire includes 70,000 to 90,000 clones, over 85% of them detected once, and 0.75% sits in the top ten. The input for sequencing was peripheral blood, taken in the second trimester of pregnancy. These receptors came from a female donor in good health, enrolled as a control in a pregnancy study.

This clone was detected only a few times. The CDR3 loop is CASSPRHGYEQYF. CDR3 in DNA: TGTGCCAGCAGCCCGAGGCACGGGTACGAGCAGTACTTC. This chain uses TRBV11-3 with TRBJ2-7; D not certain. V gave up 5 bases and J gave up 4 bases, with 12 bases separating them. CDR1 is SGHNT, CDR2 YENEEA, per germline. The CDR3 runs to 13 residues.

The V and J genes are TRBV7-2 and TRBJ1-1; 7 positions match TRBD1. J was trimmed by 5 bases and V by 4 bases; bases with no gene match: 10. Per the germline V gene, CDR1 is SGHTA and CDR2 is FQGNSA. The CDR3 consists of 15 residues. In nucleotides, the CDR3 is TGTGCCAGCAGCTCCGAACAGGGGAGGTGGACTGAAGCTTTCTTT. This translates into CASSSEQGRWTEAFF.

The CDR3 loop reads CASSQDSTGPQGAGANVLTF. The CDR3 DNA sequence: TGTGCCAGCAGCCAAGATTCGACAGGTCCACAGGGGGCTGGGGCCAACGTCCTGACTTTC. The V and J genes are TRBV4-2 and TRBJ2-6, with 8 bases matching TRBD1. The germline V gene encodes CDR1 LGHNA and CDR2 YNFKEQ. The junction had 12 bases not matched to a gene; V was cut back by 0 bases and J by 2 bases. This CDR3 spans 20 amino acids.

The chain uses TRBV27 and TRBJ1-2; maybe TRBD1 (5 bases). Germline CDR1 reads MNHEY; CDR2 reads SMNVEV (reference sequence). Trimming left V 6 bases short and J 1 base short, with 9 bases between. The CDR3 is 13 amino acids. CDR3 nucleotide sequence: TGTGCCAGCAGCTTTGACAGTAACTATGGCTACACCTTC. This codes for CASSFDSNYGYTF.

The chain has TRBV7-9 and TRBJ1-1; unclear D gene. The CDR3 contains 15 residues. The germline V gene encodes CDR1 SEHNR and CDR2 FQNEAQ (reference sequence). V lost 5 bases to trimming and J lost 4 bases, with 17 bases between them. The CDR3 spells CASSLRVAGSTEAFF. The CDR3 nucleotides are TGTGCCAGCAGCCTCCGAGTAGCTGGGTCCACTGAAGCTTTCTTT.